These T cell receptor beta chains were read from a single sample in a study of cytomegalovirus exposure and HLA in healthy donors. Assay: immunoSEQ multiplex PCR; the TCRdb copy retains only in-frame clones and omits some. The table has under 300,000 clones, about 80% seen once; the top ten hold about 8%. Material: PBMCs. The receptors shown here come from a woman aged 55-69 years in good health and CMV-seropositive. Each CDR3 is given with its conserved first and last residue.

CDR3: CASSLGRSNTEAFF
V: TRBV7-9

CDR3: CSVEAGVGQPQHF
V: TRBV29-1

CDR3: CAWSEPGYGNTIYF
V: TRBV30

CDR3: CASSLAAGAADNEQFF
V: TRBV7-9

CDR3: CSVDMAPNTEAFF
V: TRBV29-1

CDR3: CASSPGREGAEQYF
V: TRBV18

CDR3: CASSQEIVYNEQFF
V: TRBV4-1

CDR3: CASSLGAWDRQFF
V: TRBV5-1

CDR3: CASSSTSGSRINEQFF
V: TRBV27

CDR3: CAWNPGSLTGELFF
V: TRBV30

CDR3: CASGAGGRHNEQFF
V: TRBV5-1

CDR3: CASREKTGGSDTEAFF
V: TRBV2

CDR3: CASSLGDQRGEKLFF
V: TRBV5-1

CDR3: CASSPTRNSYNEQFF
V: TRBV27

CDR3: CASSSNLAGGNEQFF
V: TRBV5-1

CDR3: CASSSAQGGYGYTF
V: TRBV28

CDR3: CASSSEGGSYNEQFF
V: TRBV11-3

CDR3: CASTRRGGTEAFF
V: TRBV6-1

CDR3: CASSWGDYYEQYF
V: TRBV5-6

CDR3: CASSYGGAYNEQFF
V: TRBV6-6

CDR3: CASSLTEVGGGFYGYTF
V: TRBV7-8

CDR3: CASSQELRLNEQFF
V: TRBV4-2

CDR3: CASSATSGYEQYF
V: TRBV19

CDR3: CASSSSGLAGVDEQFF
V: TRBV7-2

CDR3: CASSLWGDRGEETQYF
V: TRBV5-1

CDR3: CASSGLAGGRFNEQFF
V: TRBV7-9

CDR3: CSVKGLAGVKEQFF
V: TRBV29-1

CDR3: CASTQGGGISYEQYF
V: TRBV2

CDR3: CASSEGQVYGYTF
V: TRBV6-1

CDR3: CASSLLPGISYNEQFF
V: TRBV5-1

CDR3: CASTNRDNSPLHF
V: TRBV19

CDR3: CASSPDRGNEKLFF
V: TRBV2

CDR3: CASSGLAAGHNEQFF
V: TRBV6-1

CDR3: CASSPRLAGPSSTDTQYF
V: TRBV5-4

CDR3: CASRPTDGRTEAFF
V: TRBV6-4

CDR3: CASSQEVHGGEQYF
V: TRBV4-1

CDR3: CASSLDPSGFVADTQYF
V: TRBV5-1

CDR3: CASSPMTTGRNTEAFF
V: TRBV27

CDR3: CASSGALGQGYTGELFF
V: TRBV6-1

CDR3: CASSFRLAVSYEQYF
V: TRBV5-5

CDR3: CASSAQGDEQFF
V: TRBV9

CDR3: CASSFYGISYEQYF
V: TRBV11-2